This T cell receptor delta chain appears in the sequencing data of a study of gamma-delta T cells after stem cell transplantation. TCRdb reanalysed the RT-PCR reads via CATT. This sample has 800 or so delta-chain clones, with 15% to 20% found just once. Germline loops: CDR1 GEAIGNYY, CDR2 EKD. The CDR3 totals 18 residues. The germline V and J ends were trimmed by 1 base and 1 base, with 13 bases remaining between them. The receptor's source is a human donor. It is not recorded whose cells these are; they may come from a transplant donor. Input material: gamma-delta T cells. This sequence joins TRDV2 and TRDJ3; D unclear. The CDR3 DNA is TGTGCCTGTGACACGGGGTCGTTCTTTTCCTGGGACACCCGACAGATGTTTTTC. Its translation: CACDTGSFFSWDTRQMFF.